This TCR beta chain was sequenced during a study of neurological immune-mediated disorders. CDR1 and CDR2 from the germline V gene are SGHDT and YYEEEE. The CDR3 has 17 residues. Trimming removed 1 base at V and 1 base at J, with 17 bases between. This clonotype was seen many times. TCRdb called the 5' RACE reads again in MiXCR, with one record for every CDR3 protein. The sample gives around 52,000 distinct CDR3 sequences, over 5.5% of which show up once; approximately 1.5% is in the top ten. The V call is TRBV5-6, the J call TRBJ1-1, with TRBD1 as a possible D gene (5 bases). Source material: CD4+ T cells from blood. The receptor was derived from a woman aged 18-35 years with multiple sclerosis. CDR3 nucleotides: TGTGCCAGCAGCTTGTTGCCCCCTGGGACGGCGAACACTGAAGCTTTCTTT. Residues: CASSLLPPGTANTEAFF.